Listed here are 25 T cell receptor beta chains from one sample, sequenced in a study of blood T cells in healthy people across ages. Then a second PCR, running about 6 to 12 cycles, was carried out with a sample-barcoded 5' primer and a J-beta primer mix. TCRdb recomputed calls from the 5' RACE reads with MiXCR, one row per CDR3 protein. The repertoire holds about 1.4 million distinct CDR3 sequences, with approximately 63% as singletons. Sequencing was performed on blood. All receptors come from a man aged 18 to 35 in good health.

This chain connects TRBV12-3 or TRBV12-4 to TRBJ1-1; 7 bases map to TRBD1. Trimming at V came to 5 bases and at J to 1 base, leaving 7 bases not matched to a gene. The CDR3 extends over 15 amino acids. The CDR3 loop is CASSVNRQGNTEAFF. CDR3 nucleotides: TGTGCCAGCAGTGTAAACCGACAGGGGAACACTGAAGCTTTCTTT.

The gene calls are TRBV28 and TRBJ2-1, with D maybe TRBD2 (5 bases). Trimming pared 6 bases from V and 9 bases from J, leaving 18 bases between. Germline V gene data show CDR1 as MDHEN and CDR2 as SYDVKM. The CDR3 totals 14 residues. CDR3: CASSSVAGVGEQFF. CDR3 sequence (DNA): TGTGCCAGCAGCTCCGTCGCCGGGGTCGGTGAGCAGTTCTTC.

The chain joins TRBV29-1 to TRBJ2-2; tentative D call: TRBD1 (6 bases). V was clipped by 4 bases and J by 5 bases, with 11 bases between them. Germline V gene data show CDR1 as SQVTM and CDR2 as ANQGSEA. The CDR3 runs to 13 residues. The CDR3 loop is CSVVGQGTGELFF. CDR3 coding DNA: TGCAGCGTTGTTGGGCAGGGGACCGGGGAGCTGTTTTTT.

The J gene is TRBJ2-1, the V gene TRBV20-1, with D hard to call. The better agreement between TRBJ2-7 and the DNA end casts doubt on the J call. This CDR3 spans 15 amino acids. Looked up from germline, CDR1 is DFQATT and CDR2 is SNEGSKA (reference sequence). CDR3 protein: CSASRSMSSYNEQYF. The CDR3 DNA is TGCAGTGCTAGCAGATCGATGAGCTCCTACAATGAGCAGTACTTC.

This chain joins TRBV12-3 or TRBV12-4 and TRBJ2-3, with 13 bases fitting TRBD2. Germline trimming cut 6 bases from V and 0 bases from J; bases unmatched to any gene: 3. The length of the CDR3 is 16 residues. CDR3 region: CASRGLAGVSTDTQYF. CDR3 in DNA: TGTGCCAGCAGAGGACTAGCGGGAGTCAGCACAGATACGCAGTATTTT.

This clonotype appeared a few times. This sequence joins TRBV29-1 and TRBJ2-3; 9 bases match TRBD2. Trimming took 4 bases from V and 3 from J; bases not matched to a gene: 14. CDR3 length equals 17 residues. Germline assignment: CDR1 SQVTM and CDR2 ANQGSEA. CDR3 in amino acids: CSVGGLAGGSRTDTQYF. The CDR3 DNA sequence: TGCAGCGTTGGGGGACTAGCCGGCGGGAGCAGAACAGATACGCAGTATTTT.

The CDR3 is CASSQELVRGKLFF. DNA for the CDR3: TGTGCCAGCAGCCAAGAATTAGTAAGGGGAAAACTGTTTTTT. The rearrangement joins TRBV14 to TRBJ1-4, with D maybe TRBD1 (5 bases). Germline V gives CDR1 SGHDN, CDR2 FVKESK. V was pared by 0 bases and J by 10 bases, with 12 bases between. The CDR3 consists of 14 residues.

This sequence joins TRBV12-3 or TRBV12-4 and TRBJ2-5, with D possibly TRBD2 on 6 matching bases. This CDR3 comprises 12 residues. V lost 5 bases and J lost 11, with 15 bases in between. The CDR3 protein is CASSPAGLEQYF. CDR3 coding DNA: TGTGCCAGCAGTCCGGCGGGGCTGGAGCAGTACTTC.

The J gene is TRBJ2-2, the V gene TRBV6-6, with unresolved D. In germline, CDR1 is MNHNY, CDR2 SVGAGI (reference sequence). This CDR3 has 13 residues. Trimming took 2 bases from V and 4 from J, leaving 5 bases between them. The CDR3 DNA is TGTGCCAGCAGTTACGTGAGCACCGGGGAGCTGTTTTTT. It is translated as CASSYVSTGELFF.

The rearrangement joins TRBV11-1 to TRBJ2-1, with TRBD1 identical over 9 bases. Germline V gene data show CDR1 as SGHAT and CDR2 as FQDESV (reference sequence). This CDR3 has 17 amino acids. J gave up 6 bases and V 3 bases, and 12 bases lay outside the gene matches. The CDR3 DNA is TGTGCCAGCAGCTTGACAACCCCGGGACAGGGAAGCAATGAGCAGTTCTTC. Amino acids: CASSLTTPGQGSNEQFF. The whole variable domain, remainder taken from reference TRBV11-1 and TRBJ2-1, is EAEVAQSPRYKITEKSQAVAFWCDPISGHATLYWYRQILGQGPELLVQFQDESVVDDSQLPKDRFSAERLKGVDSTLKIQPAELGDSAMYLCASSLTTPGQGSNEQFFGPGTRLTVL.

CDR3 bases: TGCAGTGCTAGAGATGGTAGGGGGGGCTCTGGCTACACCTTC. Its protein is CSARDGRGGSGYTF. The chain combines TRBV20-1 with TRBJ1-2, with a weak D call TRBD1 (6 bases). Looked up from germline, CDR1 is DFQATT and CDR2 is SNEGSKA (reference sequence). The CDR3 covers 14 residues. V lost 0 bases and J 7 bases, leaving 15 bases between the germline ends.

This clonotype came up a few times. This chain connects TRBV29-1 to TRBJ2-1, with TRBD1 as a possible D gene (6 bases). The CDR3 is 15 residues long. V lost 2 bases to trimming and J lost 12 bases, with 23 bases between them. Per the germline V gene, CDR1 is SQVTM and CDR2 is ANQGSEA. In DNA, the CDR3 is TGCAGCGTTGAACGGGGAGAACAGGGAGTTGGAAGGCAGTTCTTC. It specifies CSVERGEQGVGRQFF.

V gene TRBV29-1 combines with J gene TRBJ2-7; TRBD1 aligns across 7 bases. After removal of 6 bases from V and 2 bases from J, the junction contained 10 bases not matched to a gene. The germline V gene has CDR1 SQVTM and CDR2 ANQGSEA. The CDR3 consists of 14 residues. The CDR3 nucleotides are TGCAGCGTGTCCGGGACAGCCCACGCCTACGAGCAGTACTTC. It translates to CSVSGTAHAYEQYF.

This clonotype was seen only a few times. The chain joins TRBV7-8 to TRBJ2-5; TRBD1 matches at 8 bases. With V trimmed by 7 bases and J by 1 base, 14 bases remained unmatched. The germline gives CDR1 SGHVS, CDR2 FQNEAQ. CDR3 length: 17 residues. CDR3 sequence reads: CASTSGQVRTTQETQYF. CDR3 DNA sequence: TGTGCCAGCACCTCGGGACAGGTCCGAACTACCCAAGAGACCCAGTACTTC.

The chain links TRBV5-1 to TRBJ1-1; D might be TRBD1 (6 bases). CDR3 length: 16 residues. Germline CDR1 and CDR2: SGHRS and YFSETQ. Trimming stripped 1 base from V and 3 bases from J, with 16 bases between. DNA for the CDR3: TGCGCCAGCAGCTTGAGGGGGTCTCAAAGTGACACTGAAGCTTTCTTT. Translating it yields CASSLRGSQSDTEAFF.

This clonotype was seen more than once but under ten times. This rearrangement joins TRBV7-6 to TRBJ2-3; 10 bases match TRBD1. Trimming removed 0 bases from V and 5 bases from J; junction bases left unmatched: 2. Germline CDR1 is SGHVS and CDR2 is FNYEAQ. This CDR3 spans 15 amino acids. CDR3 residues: CASSLAGQGVDTQYF. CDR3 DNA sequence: TGTGCCAGCAGCTTAGCCGGACAGGGGGTAGATACGCAGTATTTT.

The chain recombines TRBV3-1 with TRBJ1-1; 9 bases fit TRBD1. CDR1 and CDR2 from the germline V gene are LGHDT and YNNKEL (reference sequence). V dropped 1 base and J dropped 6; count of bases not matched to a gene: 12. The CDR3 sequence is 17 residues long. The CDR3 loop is CASSQVARLDRGPEAFF. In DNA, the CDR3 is TGTGCCAGCAGCCAAGTAGCCCGACTGGACAGGGGTCCTGAAGCTTTCTTT.

The CDR3 DNA reads as TGTGCCAGCAGGGGGGGGTGGGACAGGGGCAATCAGCCCCAGCATTTT. Translation gives CASRGGWDRGNQPQHF. The chain links TRBV27 to TRBJ1-5, with 9 bases fitting TRBD1. This CDR3 contains 16 residues. Germline CDR1 reads MNHEY; CDR2 reads SMNVEV (reference sequence). V gave up 6 bases and J gave up 2 bases; unmatched junction bases: 8.

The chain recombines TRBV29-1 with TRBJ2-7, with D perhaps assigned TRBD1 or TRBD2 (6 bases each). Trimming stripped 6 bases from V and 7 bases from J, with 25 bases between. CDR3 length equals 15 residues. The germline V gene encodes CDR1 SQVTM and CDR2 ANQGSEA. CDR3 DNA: TGCAGCGTGGGGGGCGTGGACGCAAAAGGGAGTGAGCAGTACTTC. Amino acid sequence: CSVGGVDAKGSEQYF.

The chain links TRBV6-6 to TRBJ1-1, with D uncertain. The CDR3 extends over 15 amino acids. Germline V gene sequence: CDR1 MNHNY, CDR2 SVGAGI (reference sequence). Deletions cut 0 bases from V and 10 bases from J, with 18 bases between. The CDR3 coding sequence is TGTGCCAGCAGTTACTCGACCCCGGGATCCGGAGTAGCTTTCTTT. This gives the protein CASSYSTPGSGVAFF.

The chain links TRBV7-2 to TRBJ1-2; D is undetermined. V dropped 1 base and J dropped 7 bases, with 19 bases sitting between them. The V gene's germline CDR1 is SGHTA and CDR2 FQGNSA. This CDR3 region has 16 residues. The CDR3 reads CASSLDAASVVRGYTF. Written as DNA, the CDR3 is TGTGCCAGCAGCTTAGATGCGGCTAGCGTCGTCCGTGGCTACACCTTC.

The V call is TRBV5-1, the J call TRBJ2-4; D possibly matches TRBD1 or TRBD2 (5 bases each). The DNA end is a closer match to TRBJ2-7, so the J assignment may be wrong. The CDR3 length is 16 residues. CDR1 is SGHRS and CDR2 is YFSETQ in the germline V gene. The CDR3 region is CASSPRTGRPSYEQYF. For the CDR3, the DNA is TGCGCCAGCAGCCCCCGAACGGGGCGGCCATCCTACGAGCAGTACTTC.

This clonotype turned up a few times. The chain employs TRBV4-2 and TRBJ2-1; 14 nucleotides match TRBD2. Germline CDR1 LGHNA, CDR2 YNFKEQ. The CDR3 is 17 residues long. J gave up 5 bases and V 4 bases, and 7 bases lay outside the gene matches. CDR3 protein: CASSLGLAGVSDNEQFF. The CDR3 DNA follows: TGTGCCAGCAGCCTGGGACTAGCGGGAGTTTCCGACAATGAGCAGTTCTTC.

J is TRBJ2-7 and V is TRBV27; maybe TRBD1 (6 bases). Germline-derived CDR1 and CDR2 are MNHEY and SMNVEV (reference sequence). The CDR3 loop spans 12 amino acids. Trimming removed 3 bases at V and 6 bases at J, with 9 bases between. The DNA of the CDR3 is TGTGCCAGCAGTTTTCCAGGGGCCGAGCAGTACTTC. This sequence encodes CASSFPGAEQYF.

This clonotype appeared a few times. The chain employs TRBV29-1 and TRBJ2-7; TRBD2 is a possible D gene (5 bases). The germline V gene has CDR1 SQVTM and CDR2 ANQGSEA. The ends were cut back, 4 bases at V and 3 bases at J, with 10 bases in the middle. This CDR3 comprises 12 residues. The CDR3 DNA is TGCAGCGTTGCCGGGATAAACTACGAGCAGTACTTC. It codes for CSVAGINYEQYF.